Each of the 18 T cell receptor beta chains below was sequenced from the same sample in a study of T cells in narcolepsy. No antigen is known for these receptors. Some clones are missing from TCRdb's copy, which holds only in-frame ones; the method was immunoSEQ multiplex PCR. The sample has under 2,000 clones; around 25% are singletons. Sequencing was carried out using cultured CD4+ T cells from cerebrospinal fluid. Source of these receptors: a human donor with narcolepsy.

Remarks on this clone: This likely reflects a read error, since a far larger clone is one base away. The chain couples TRBV5-1 to TRBJ1-1; 7 bases are a match to TRBD1. This CDR3 has 14 residues. After removal of 1 base from V and 3 bases from J, the junction contained 3 bases not matched to a gene. Germline assignment: CDR1 SGHRS and CDR2 YFSETQ. In DNA form, the CDR3 reads TGCGCCAGCAGCTTGAGGGGGCTGGACACTGAAGCTTTCTTT. This encodes CASSLRGLDTEAFF.

This clone qualifies as medium-sized. V is TRBV5-1 and J is TRBJ2-7, with 7 positions matching TRBD1. Germline V gene data show CDR1 as SGHRS and CDR2 as YFSETQ. This CDR3 has 15 residues. V trimming: 4 bases; J trimming: 1 base; junction bases outside the gene matches: 8. CDR3 nucleotides: TGCGCCAGCAGCCCGGGACAGACGTTATCCTACGAGCAGTACTTC. As protein: CASSPGQTLSYEQYF. The full variable domain, completed using reference TRBV5-1 and TRBJ2-7, is KAGVTQTPRYLIKTRGQQVTLSCSPISGHRSVSWYQQTPGQGLQFLFEYFSETQRNKGNFPGRFSGRQFSNSRSEMNVSTLELGDSALYLCASSPGQTLSYEQYFGPGTRLTVT.

This clone has a handful of counts. The chain recombines TRBV29-1 with TRBJ2-3; 9 bases map to TRBD1. Germline assignment: CDR1 SQVTM and CDR2 ANQGSEA. With V trimmed by 4 bases and J by 3 bases, 8 bases remained unmatched. CDR3 length: 15 amino acids. CDR3 amino acids: CSVVTGTGRTDTQYF. The CDR3 region has the DNA TGCAGCGTTGTAACCGGGACAGGGCGTACAGATACGCAGTATTTT.

V is TRBV9 and J is TRBJ2-2, with 7 bases matching TRBD1. Germline CDR1 and CDR2: SGDLS and YYNGEE. The V gene end was trimmed by 4 bases and the J gene end by 4 bases; junction bases not matched to a gene: 13. The CDR3 loop spans 17 amino acids. This CDR3 reads CASSPDPLTGITGELFF. The DNA of the CDR3 is TGTGCCAGCAGCCCGGACCCCTTGACAGGGATCACCGGGGAGCTGTTTTTT.

This clone has just a few counts. A read error may explain this, as a much larger clone is one base away. The J gene is TRBJ1-2, the V gene TRBV6-1, with D possibly matching TRBD1 (5 bases). Per the germline V gene, CDR1 is MNHNS and CDR2 is SASEGT. The CDR3 has 13 residues. V was shortened by 8 bases and J by 4 bases, with 14 bases between the two germline ends. DNA for the CDR3: TGTGCCAGCGGGGGACGGGGGGGCTATGGCTACACCTTC. It yields the protein CASGGRGGYGYTF.

This sequence joins TRBV9 and TRBJ2-5; D is ambiguous. The CDR3 is 13 amino acids. The V end was cut by 3 bases, the J end by 4 bases, with 10 bases between. Germline assignment: CDR1 SGDLS and CDR2 YYNGEE. The CDR3 DNA reads as TGTGCCAGCAGCGCTTACGTTACAGAGACCCAGTACTTC. It encodes CASSAYVTETQYF.

The chain employs TRBV5-8 and TRBJ2-5, with 9 bases identical to TRBD1. The last part of the DNA fits TRBJ2-7 better; the J call may be wrong. This CDR3 is built from 15 residues. CDR1 and CDR2 (germline): SGHTS, YDEGEE. The CDR3 sequence: CASSTGTGFRYEQYF. CDR3 DNA sequence: TGTGCCAGCAGCACAGGGACAGGGTTTAGGTACGAGCAGTACTTC.

By sample share, this clone is large. The rearrangement joins TRBV19 to TRBJ1-4; 7 bases fit TRBD1. The CDR3 has 14 residues. Germline lookup yields CDR1 LNHDA and CDR2 SQIVND (reference sequence). The trim removed 6 bases at V and 5 bases at J, leaving 6 bases unmatched. The CDR3 region is CASSTTGVNEKLFF. DNA of the CDR3: TGTGCCAGTAGCACCACAGGGGTAAATGAAAAACTGTTTTTT.

This clone turned up a few times. J is TRBJ1-1 and V is TRBV19, with 9 bases matching TRBD1. The CDR3 runs to 14 residues. The V and J ends lost 6 bases and 1 base, in that order; junction bases with no gene match: 3. Germline V CDR1 and CDR2: LNHDA, SQIVND (reference sequence). The CDR3 reads CASSRGQGNTEAFF. In DNA form, the CDR3 reads TGTGCCAGTAGCCGGGGACAGGGGAACACTGAAGCTTTCTTT.

The chain is built from TRBV9 and TRBJ1-2, with 8 nucleotides matching TRBD1. V was clipped by 4 bases and J by 8 bases; unmatched bases: 16. The germline CDR1 and CDR2 sequences are SGDLS and YYNGEE. The CDR3 is 16 amino acids. CDR3 in amino acids: CASSPSLSTGVEGYTF. CDR3 DNA sequence: TGTGCCAGCAGCCCATCCCTATCGACAGGGGTGGAGGGCTACACCTTC.

This clone was recorded a few times. J is TRBJ1-2 and V is TRBV6-4, with 9 positions matching TRBD1. V lost 4 bases to trimming and J lost 0 bases; unmatched junction nucleotides: 12. The length of the CDR3 is 18 residues. Germline CDR1 MRHNA, CDR2 SNTAGT. CDR3 region: CASSVRGQGLKSNYGYTF. CDR3 coding DNA: TGTGCCAGCAGTGTCCGGGGACAGGGATTGAAATCTAACTATGGCTACACCTTC.

Judged by abundance, this clone is large. V usage is TRBV10-3 and J usage is TRBJ1-1; 7 positions agree with TRBD1. V was pared by 6 bases and J by 4 bases, with 8 bases of the junction left unmatched. The V gene's germline CDR1 is ENHRY and CDR2 SYGVKD. The CDR3 extends over 14 amino acids. The CDR3 loop reads CAIRTGTVGTEAFF. The DNA for the CDR3 is TGTGCCATCAGGACAGGGACAGTAGGCACTGAAGCTTTCTTT.

Relative to its sample, this clone is large. This chain joins TRBV5-5 and TRBJ1-5, with TRBD1 as a possible D gene (5 bases). This CDR3 is 14 amino acids long. Germline CDR1 SGHKS, CDR2 YYEKEE (reference sequence). The V end was cut by 6 bases, the J end by 4 bases, with 14 bases between. CDR3 DNA sequence: TGTGCCAGCACCGCAAGGGACGGTAATCAGCCCCAGCATTTT. It specifies CASTARDGNQPQHF.

In the case of this clone: At one boundary the junction diverges from the germline segment, which might be a read error. The rearrangement links TRBV10-3 to TRBJ2-3, with D possibly TRBD2 on 5 matching bases. Germline loops: CDR1 ENHRY, CDR2 SYGVKD. The CDR3 is 14 residues long. In DNA form, the CDR3 reads TGTGCCAGCAGTTACGGGCGGGGCACAGATACGCAGTATTTT. The encoded protein is CASSYGRGTDTQYF.

The chain carries TRBV5-1 and TRBJ2-3, with 15 bases aligning to TRBD2. The V gene's germline CDR1 is SGHRS and CDR2 YFSETQ. The CDR3 loop spans 19 amino acids. Trimming at V came to 3 bases and at J to 2 bases, leaving 10 bases not matched to a gene. The chain's CDR3 is CASSSGLAGGTRVTDTQYF. The CDR3 DNA follows: TGCGCCAGCAGCTCGGGACTAGCGGGGGGCACGAGGGTCACAGATACGCAGTATTTT.

In this sample, this clone turned up a few times. The chain couples TRBV5-8 to TRBJ1-5; TRBD1 matches at 7 bases. This CDR3 is built from 15 residues. Germline values: CDR1 SGHTS, CDR2 YDEGEE. V dropped 0 bases and J dropped 6; count of bases not matched to a gene: 6. For the CDR3, the DNA is TGTGCCAGCAGCTTGGCGACAGGGTCGGCTCAGCCCCAGCATTTT. Translated: CASSLATGSAQPQHF.

About this clone itself: With a far larger clone one base away, a read error is the likely cause. The chain recombines TRBV30 with TRBJ1-3; no definite D call. The V and J ends lost 5 bases and 0 bases respectively, with 8 bases between them. The CDR3 has 13 residues. Germline CDR1 is GTSNPN and CDR2 is SVGIG (reference sequence). CDR3 in amino acids: CAWCLVSGNTIYF. Written as DNA, the CDR3 is TGTGCCTGGTGTCTAGTCTCTGGAAACACCATATATTTT.

By share, this clone ranks as medium-sized. The J gene is TRBJ2-3, the V gene TRBV6-6, with D hard to call. The CDR3 length is 15 residues. V lost 0 bases and J lost 2, with 9 bases in between. Germline V lookup: CDR1 MNHNY, CDR2 SVGAGI (reference sequence). CDR3 DNA: TGTGCCAGCAGTTACTCGATGAGGAACACAGATACGCAGTATTTT. Its translation is CASSYSMRNTDTQYF.